The 26 T cell receptor beta chains below all came from one sample that was sequenced in a study of cytomegalovirus exposure and HLA in healthy donors. PCR was performed using 60 Vbeta and 13 Jbeta primers. The table came from immunoSEQ multiplex PCR; TCRdb's copy has only in-frame clones and leaves some out. The table records roughly 100,000 clones, over 80% of them present only once. The sample consisted of PBMCs. All receptors come from a man between 18 and 29 years old in good health and CMV-seronegative.

This sequence joins TRBV6-5 and TRBJ2-5, with 8 nucleotides matching TRBD2. Per the germline V gene, CDR1 is MNHEY and CDR2 is SVGAGI. The V and J ends lost 6 bases and 4 bases, in that order; junction bases with no gene match: 7. The length of the CDR3 is 14 residues. CDR3 in amino acids: CASRESGSGETQYF. Written as DNA, the CDR3 is TGTGCCAGCAGGGAAAGCGGGAGCGGAGAGACCCAGTACTTC.

The chain employs TRBV4-2 and TRBJ1-1, with unresolved D. Germline assignment: CDR1 LGHNA and CDR2 YNFKEQ. The V gene lost 0 bases and the J gene lost 1 base, with 9 bases spanning the gap. The CDR3 contains 15 residues. CDR3 bases: TGTGCCAGCAGCCAAGATGTTGGAGGGAACACTGAAGCTTTCTTT. It codes for CASSQDVGGNTEAFF.

The chain uses TRBV10-3 and TRBJ2-7; D is ambiguous. V lost 10 bases, J lost 2 bases, and 21 bases lay in between. CDR3 length: 15 residues. Per germline, CDR1 ENHRY and CDR2 SYGVKD. CDR3 region: CARTIPGTHAYEQYF. CDR3 sequence (DNA): TGTGCCAGAACCATCCCGGGTACACATGCCTACGAGCAGTACTTC.

J is TRBJ2-7 and V is TRBV7-2, with D tentatively TRBD2 (6 bases). Trimming removed 1 base at V and 3 bases at J, with 13 bases between. From germline, CDR1 is SGHTA and CDR2 FQGNSA. The CDR3 consists of 15 residues. As DNA, the CDR3 is TGTGCCAGCAGCTTAGAAGGTATCGGGGGCTACGAGCAGTACTTC. Translating it yields CASSLEGIGGYEQYF.

This rearrangement joins TRBV27 to TRBJ2-6, with D tentatively TRBD1 (6 bases). Germline CDR1 and CDR2: MNHEY and SMNVEV (reference sequence). The length of the CDR3 is 15 residues. V was shortened by 6 bases and J by 2 bases, with 11 bases between the two germline ends. CDR3 bases: TGTGCCAGCAGATGCAGGGGACCTGGGGCCAACGTCCTGACTTTC. It is translated as CASRCRGPGANVLTF.

This clone was recorded a few times. The chain employs TRBV6-6 and TRBJ1-1, with 7 bases that match TRBD1. CDR1 and CDR2 from the germline V gene are MNHNY and SVGAGI (reference sequence). Unmatched junction bases numbered 9, after V lost 9 bases and J lost 2 bases. This CDR3 has 14 residues. The CDR3 nucleotides are TGTGCCAGTTGCTTACAGGGGCAAAACACTGAAGCTTTCTTT. It encodes CASCLQGQNTEAFF.

The chain recombines TRBV13 with TRBJ2-2; 13 bases line up with TRBD2. V gave up 4 bases and J gave up 3 bases; unmatched junction bases: 2. The CDR3 extends over 16 amino acids. Germline V gene data show CDR1 as PRHDT and CDR2 as FYEKMQ (reference sequence). CDR3 sequence: CASSSGLAGDTGELFF. The CDR3 DNA sequence: TGTGCCAGCAGCTCAGGACTAGCGGGAGACACCGGGGAGCTGTTTTTT.

The chain recombines TRBV6-1 with TRBJ1-1; 12 bases map to TRBD1. V lost 4 bases to trimming and J lost 6 bases; unmatched junction nucleotides: 3. Per germline, CDR1 MNHNS and CDR2 SASEGT. The CDR3 runs to 14 residues. CDR3 loop: CASSGGTGGPEAFF. Here the CDR3 DNA reads TGTGCCAGCAGTGGGGGGACAGGGGGCCCTGAAGCTTTCTTT.

This clone was detected a few times. This chain uses TRBV6-5 with TRBJ1-1; 9 bases fit TRBD1. V lost 2 bases and J lost 11; bases outside the gene matches: 15. This CDR3 spans 16 amino acids. In germline, CDR1 is MNHEY, CDR2 SVGAGI. CDR3 sequence (DNA): TGTGCCAGCAGTTACAGCCCCCCGGGACAGGGTCTGTTGGCTTTCTTT. This codes for CASSYSPPGQGLLAFF.

The chain is built from TRBV19 and TRBJ2-2; D is ambiguous. Germline V gene lookup returns CDR1 LNHDA and CDR2 SQIVND (reference sequence). V lost 8 bases to trimming and J lost 8 bases, with 15 bases between them. The CDR3 loop spans 13 amino acids. CDR3 sequence reads: CASARSPTGELFF. DNA for the CDR3: TGTGCCAGTGCTAGGTCTCCCACAGGGGAGCTGTTTTTT.

As concerns this clone: The identical CDR3 is also encoded by other nucleotide sequences in the sample. The V gene is TRBV5-1, the J gene TRBJ2-7; 9 bases are shared with TRBD2. J lost 7 bases, V lost 2 bases, and 19 bases had no gene match. CDR3 length: 18 residues. Germline-derived CDR1 and CDR2 are SGHRS and YFSETQ. CDR3 nucleotide sequence: TGCGCCAGCAGCTTAGGTCTAGCGGGATCTTTGTCAGCGGGGGAGCAGTACTTC. Protein product: CASSLGLAGSLSAGEQYF.

This clone was found once. The chain couples TRBV4-1 to TRBJ2-5; 7 nucleotides line up with TRBD1. Germline V gene data show CDR1 as MGHRA and CDR2 as YSYEKL. J gave up 5 bases and V 4 bases, and 10 bases lay outside the gene matches. This CDR3 contains 15 residues. The CDR3 DNA is TGCGCCAGCAGCCCTCAGGACAGGTCTGGGGAGACCCAGTACTTC. Protein: CASSPQDRSGETQYF.

The chain combines TRBV5-4 with TRBJ1-1; 9 bases are shared with TRBD1. V trimming: 3 bases; J trimming: 4 bases; junction bases outside the gene matches: 7. CDR3 size: 15 residues. Germline values: CDR1 SGHNT, CDR2 YYREEE (reference sequence). The CDR3 spells CASSSGTGRVTEAFF. For the CDR3, the DNA is TGTGCCAGCAGCTCTGGGACAGGGAGGGTCACTGAAGCTTTCTTT. Variable domain in full (rest from reference TRBV5-4 and TRBJ1-1): ETGVTQSPTHLIKTRGQQVTLRCSSQSGHNTVSWYQQALGQGPQFIFQYYREEENGRGNFPPRFSGLQFPNYSSELNVNALELDDSALYLCASSSGTGRVTEAFFGQGTRLTVV.

The V gene is TRBV28, the J gene TRBJ1-1, with D unresolved. The CDR3 covers 14 residues. Per germline, CDR1 MDHEN and CDR2 SYDVKM. With 5 bases removed from V and 2 bases from J, the gap between germline ends came to 12 bases. CDR3 residues: CASSTTTFNTEAFF. In DNA, the CDR3 is TGTGCCAGCAGTACGACAACATTTAACACTGAAGCTTTCTTT.

This chain connects TRBV4-1 to TRBJ2-7; 7 bases match TRBD1. V gave up 5 bases and J gave up 4 bases; unmatched junction bases: 11. CDR1 and CDR2 (germline): MGHRA, YSYEKL. CDR3 length: 15 residues. CDR3 in DNA: TGCGCCAGCAGCTTAACCTGGACAGGAGCTTACGAGCAGTACTTC. As protein: CASSLTWTGAYEQYF.

The CDR3 protein is CASSLIGGEMEQYF. DNA of the CDR3: TGTGCCAGCAGCTTAATAGGGGGCGAAATGGAGCAGTACTTC. V gene TRBV7-3 combines with J gene TRBJ2-7; 7 bases are shared with TRBD1. V trimming: 1 base; J trimming: 7 bases; junction bases outside the gene matches: 7. CDR3 size: 14 residues. Germline V CDR1 and CDR2: SGHTA, FQGTGA.

This chain links TRBV11-2 with TRBJ2-7; 10 nucleotides align to TRBD2. The CDR3 loop spans 14 amino acids. The germline V gene has CDR1 SGHAT and CDR2 FQNNGV. V lost 5 bases to trimming and J lost 2 bases; unmatched junction nucleotides: 3. The CDR3 nucleotides are TGTGCCAGCAGCCGACTAGCGGGTCCCTACGAGCAGTACTTC. Its translation: CASSRLAGPYEQYF. The variable domain in full, completed from reference TRBV11-2 and TRBJ2-7, reads EAGVAQSPRYKIIEKRQSVAFWCNPISGHATLYWYQQILGQGPKLLIQFQNNGVVDDSQLPKDRFSAERLKGVDSTLKIQPAKLEDSAVYLCASSRLAGPYEQYFGPGTRLTVT.

The DNA of the CDR3 is TGTGCCAGCAGCACCAGTACAGATACGCAGTATTTT. Translated, it gives CASSTSTDTQYF. The chain carries TRBV7-9 and TRBJ2-3, with unresolved D. The CDR3 has 12 amino acids. In germline, CDR1 is SEHNR, CDR2 FQNEAQ (reference sequence). Trimming took off 5 bases at V and 3 bases at J, with 6 bases between the two ends.

V is TRBV9 and J is TRBJ2-2; 7 nucleotides match TRBD2. Looked up from germline, CDR1 is SGDLS and CDR2 is YYNGEE. The CDR3 extends over 14 amino acids. V was clipped by 7 bases and J by 0 bases; unmatched bases: 3. The CDR3 region is CASLGGTNTGELFF. The DNA of the CDR3 is TGTGCCAGCCTCGGGGGGACGAACACCGGGGAGCTGTTTTTT. Variable domain in full (rest from reference TRBV9 and TRBJ2-2): DSGVTQTPKHLITATGQRVTLRCSPRSGDLSVYWYQQSLDQGLQFLIQYYNGEERAKGNILERFSAQQFPDLHSELNLSSLELGDSALYFCASLGGTNTGELFFGEGSRLTVL.

This clone appeared once. The chain couples TRBV7-9 to TRBJ1-1, with TRBD1 matching 8 bases. Trimming cost V 5 bases and J 5 bases; bases outside gene matches: 13. The CDR3 extends over 16 amino acids. Per the germline V gene, CDR1 is SEHNR and CDR2 is FQNEAQ (reference sequence). In nucleotides, the CDR3 is TGTGCCAGCAGCCTGGGGGCAGGGGGCGCGGGGACTGAAGCTTTCTTT. This gives the protein CASSLGAGGAGTEAFF.

The V call is TRBV7-8, the J call TRBJ1-2; D is uncertain. The CDR3 loop spans 15 amino acids. Germline assignment: CDR1 SGHVS and CDR2 FQNEAQ. Trimming removed 2 bases from V and 2 bases from J, with 12 bases in between. The CDR3 DNA sequence: TGTGCCAGCAGCTTAACACAGTCCCCAAACTATGGCTACACCTTC. Its protein is CASSLTQSPNYGYTF.

The rearrangement links TRBV7-8 to TRBJ1-2; TRBD1 might be the D (6 bases). The CDR3 runs 17 residues. Germline-derived CDR1 and CDR2 are SGHVS and FQNEAQ. V was clipped by 1 base and J by 4 bases, with 19 bases between them. CDR3 region: CASSLVIQGYFGYGYTF. The CDR3 DNA is TGTGCCAGCAGCTTAGTGATTCAGGGGTATTTCGGCTATGGCTACACCTTC.

The chain employs TRBV14 and TRBJ1-1; 12 nucleotides agree with TRBD1. V gave up 4 bases and J gave up 5 bases; unmatched junction bases: 5. Germline loops: CDR1 SGHDN, CDR2 FVKESK. The CDR3 contains 15 residues. The CDR3 DNA sequence: TGTGCCAGCAGCCGGTTGGGACAGGGGGCAACTGAAGCTTTCTTT. This gives the protein CASSRLGQGATEAFF.

The chain couples TRBV7-9 to TRBJ2-5; D possibly corresponds to TRBD2 (6 bases). V was pared by 7 bases and J by 4 bases, with 19 bases between. The CDR3 is 15 residues long. Looked up from germline, CDR1 is SEHNR and CDR2 is FQNEAQ (reference sequence). This CDR3 reads CASNRGTLLGETQYF. The CDR3 region has the DNA TGTGCCAGCAACCGAGGGACTCTCCTTGGAGAGACCCAGTACTTC.

CDR3 region: CAIGSGLAADTQYF. The CDR3 nucleotides read TGTGCCATTGGTTCGGGACTAGCTGCAGATACGCAGTATTTT. The chain couples TRBV7-6 to TRBJ2-3, with 9 bases that match TRBD2. The germline V gene encodes CDR1 SGHVS and CDR2 FNYEAQ. J gave up 4 bases and V 10 bases, and 9 bases lay outside the gene matches. The CDR3 loop spans 14 amino acids.

The chain is built from TRBV27 and TRBJ2-3; 7 nucleotides align to TRBD2. V was pared by 2 bases and J by 4 bases, with 9 bases of the junction left unmatched. Germline assignment: CDR1 MNHEY and CDR2 SMNVEV (reference sequence). The CDR3 contains 16 residues. Here the CDR3 DNA reads TGTGCCAGCAGTTTACTGGCCCAGCGGGACCCAGATACGCAGTATTTT. It specifies CASSLLAQRDPDTQYF.